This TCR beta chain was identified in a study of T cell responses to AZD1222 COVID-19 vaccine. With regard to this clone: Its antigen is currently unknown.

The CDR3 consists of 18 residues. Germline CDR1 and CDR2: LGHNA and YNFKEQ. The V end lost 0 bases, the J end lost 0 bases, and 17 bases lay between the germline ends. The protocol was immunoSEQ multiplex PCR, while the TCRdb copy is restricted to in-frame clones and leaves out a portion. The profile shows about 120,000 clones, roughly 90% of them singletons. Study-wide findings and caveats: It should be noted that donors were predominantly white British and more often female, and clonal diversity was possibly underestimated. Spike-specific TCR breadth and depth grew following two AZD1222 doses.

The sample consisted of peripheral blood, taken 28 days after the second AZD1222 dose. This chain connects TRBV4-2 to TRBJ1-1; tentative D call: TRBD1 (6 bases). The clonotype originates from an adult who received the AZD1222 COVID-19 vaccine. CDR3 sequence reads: CASSQEAGNRAMNTEAFF. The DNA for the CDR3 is TGTGCCAGCAGCCAAGAAGCGGGTAACAGGGCGATGAACACTGAAGCTTTCTTT.